The 32 T cell receptor beta chains presented below share a single source sample, sequenced in a study of blood T cell repertoires in COVID-19. Libraries were prepared by immunoSEQ multiplex PCR; TCRdb keeps only in-frame clonotypes and omits some of them. The repertoire holds 150,000 to 200,000 clones, with 65% to 85% as singletons. The specimen was peripheral blood. Receptors were obtained from a man in his 60s with active or convalescent COVID-19.

As concerns this clone: Other DNA sequences within the sample encode an identical CDR3. J is TRBJ2-7 and V is TRBV6-5, with TRBD1 matching 9 bases. V was clipped by 6 bases and J by 3 bases; unmatched bases: 6. Germline values: CDR1 MNHEY, CDR2 SVGAGI. This CDR3 comprises 14 residues. The CDR3 spells CASRPPGQGYEQYF. CDR3 bases: TGTGCCAGCAGACCTCCGGGACAGGGCTACGAGCAGTACTTC.

The chain recombines TRBV19 with TRBJ2-7; 7 nucleotides match TRBD2. The junction had 4 bases not matched to a gene; V was cut back by 3 bases and J by 2 bases. The length of the CDR3 is 14 residues. Germline loops: CDR1 LNHDA, CDR2 SQIVND (reference sequence). CDR3 sequence (DNA): TGTGCCAGTAGTATGCGGGAGAATCCCTACGAGCAGTACTTC. This sequence encodes CASSMRENPYEQYF.

The J gene is TRBJ2-3, the V gene TRBV4-2, with a tentative D call TRBD2 (6 bases). Germline V lookup: CDR1 LGHNA, CDR2 YNFKEQ. The V gene lost 6 bases and the J gene lost 2 bases, with 18 bases spanning the gap. This CDR3 contains 16 residues. CDR3 region: CASSFGRDSNTDTQYF. The CDR3, as DNA: TGTGCCAGCAGTTTCGGTCGGGACTCGAACACAGATACGCAGTATTTT.

J is TRBJ2-2 and V is TRBV7-6; 8 bases are a match to TRBD1. The CDR3 loop spans 16 amino acids. Germline V lookup: CDR1 SGHVS, CDR2 FNYEAQ. V gave up 5 bases and J gave up 6 bases; unmatched junction bases: 11. For the CDR3, the DNA is TGTGCCAGCAGCGCAGGCGGACAGGGAAGCGCCGGGGAGCTGTTTTTT. It yields the protein CASSAGGQGSAGELFF.

DNA for the CDR3: TGCAGTGCTAGTGCCGGGGCAGGGGCCTACGAGCAGTACTTC. It translates to CSASAGAGAYEQYF. This chain connects TRBV20-1 to TRBJ2-7; D is possibly TRBD1 (6 bases). CDR3 length: 14 residues. CDR1 is DFQATT and CDR2 is SNEGSKA in the germline V gene (reference sequence). V was clipped by 3 bases and J by 2 bases, with 14 bases between them.

The chain is built from TRBV27 and TRBJ1-1; D gene uncertain. V lost 2 bases and J lost 1, with 8 bases in between. The CDR3 is made up of 14 amino acids. Per the germline V gene, CDR1 is MNHEY and CDR2 is SMNVEV (reference sequence). In DNA form, the CDR3 reads TGTGCCAGCAGTTTAGTAAGCGCGAACACTGAAGCTTTCTTT. Amino acid sequence: CASSLVSANTEAFF.

The chain combines TRBV6-5 with TRBJ2-6; D not certain. V was cut by 6 bases and J by 0 bases, with 6 bases left in between. The V gene's germline CDR1 is MNHEY and CDR2 SVGAGI. The length of the CDR3 is 14 residues. The DNA for the CDR3 is TGTGCCAGCAGCCGGTACTCTGGGGCCAACGTCCTGACTTTC. Residues: CASSRYSGANVLTF.

The chain links TRBV11-2 to TRBJ2-7; 13 nucleotides align to TRBD2. The CDR3 totals 15 residues. The germline gives CDR1 SGHAT, CDR2 FQNNGV. The J segment lost 2 bases and the V segment lost 5 bases, leaving 3 bases of the junction unmatched. The CDR3, as DNA: TGTGCCAGCAGCCCGACTAGCGGGGGGACCTACGAGCAGTACTTC. Translation gives CASSPTSGGTYEQYF.

The CDR3 DNA follows: TGTGCCAGCAGCGACAGGGGTGGTTCACCCCTCCACTTT. Protein: CASSDRGGSPLHF. The chain carries TRBV28 and TRBJ1-6, with 8 bases aligning to TRBD1. CDR3 size: 13 residues. Germline trimming cut 6 bases from V and 9 bases from J; bases unmatched to any gene: 4. Germline CDR1 MDHEN, CDR2 SYDVKM.

This chain links TRBV28 with TRBJ1-4; D is uncertain. Germline assignment: CDR1 MDHEN and CDR2 SYDVKM. V was pared by 7 bases and J by 8 bases, with 8 bases between. This CDR3 has 11 amino acids. CDR3 DNA sequence: TGTGCCAGCAACATGAGGGAAAAACTGTTTTTT. Protein: CASNMREKLFF.

The chain carries TRBV28 and TRBJ2-5; 12 nucleotides match TRBD2. Germline lookup yields CDR1 MDHEN and CDR2 SYDVKM. This CDR3 has 17 amino acids. V lost 4 bases, J lost 5 bases, and 11 bases stayed unmatched. As DNA, the CDR3 is TGTGCCAGCAGTTCTCGACTAGCGGGAGCCCTCCGGGAGACCCAGTACTTC. This sequence encodes CASSSRLAGALRETQYF.

This clone showed up just a few times. V usage is TRBV19 and J usage is TRBJ1-2, with D perhaps matching TRBD1 (6 bases). CDR3 length equals 15 residues. V was shortened by 3 bases and J by 4 bases, with 15 bases between the two germline ends. The germline CDR1 and CDR2 sequences are LNHDA and SQIVND (reference sequence). The CDR3 DNA sequence: TGTGCCAGTAGTATCGCCGACAGGCCGATCTATGGCTACACCTTC. It yields the protein CASSIADRPIYGYTF.

The CDR3 bases are TGTGCCAGCAGCTTATCTCGATCGGGACTAGCTACAGATACGCAGTATTTT. This encodes CASSLSRSGLATDTQYF. The gene calls are TRBV5-4 and TRBJ2-3, with 9 bases identical to TRBD2. Trimming took 2 bases from V and 3 from J; bases not matched to a gene: 10. Germline CDR1 reads SGHNT; CDR2 reads YYREEE (reference sequence). The CDR3 totals 17 residues.

V and J are TRBV5-1 and TRBJ2-2; 9 bases are a match to TRBD1. This CDR3 contains 17 residues. The germline V gene encodes CDR1 SGHRS and CDR2 YFSETQ. The V gene end was trimmed by 0 bases and the J gene end by 6 bases; junction bases not matched to a gene: 9. CDR3 nucleotides: TGCGCCAGCAGCTTGGCCTTTCCGGGGACAGGGCCCGGGGAGCTGTTTTTT. It is translated as CASSLAFPGTGPGELFF.

J is TRBJ1-5 and V is TRBV7-2; 9 bases are shared with TRBD1. CDR3 length: 15 amino acids. The germline V gene encodes CDR1 SGHTA and CDR2 FQGNSA. The V gene end was trimmed by 5 bases and the J gene end by 2 bases; junction bases not matched to a gene: 4. The CDR3 is CASSQTGGGNQPQHF. DNA of the CDR3: TGTGCCAGCAGCCAGACAGGGGGGGGCAATCAGCCCCAGCATTTT.

V and J are TRBV5-1 and TRBJ2-3, with 7 bases matching TRBD1. The J segment lost 6 bases and the V segment lost 1 base, leaving 11 bases of the junction unmatched. Germline V CDR1 and CDR2: SGHRS, YFSETQ. This CDR3 is built from 16 residues. CDR3 coding DNA: TGCGCCAGCAGCTTGCAGTGGACAGGACAATTTGATACGCAGTATTTT. Translating gives CASSLQWTGQFDTQYF.

This clone turned up a few times. This rearrangement joins TRBV11-2 to TRBJ2-1, with 8 bases matching TRBD2. From germline, CDR1 is SGHAT and CDR2 FQNNGV. V was pared by 6 bases and J by 6 bases, with 10 bases of the junction left unmatched. The CDR3 runs to 15 residues. The CDR3 region has the DNA TGTGCCAGCAGAAGACGGCGGGAGGACCCCAATGAGCAGTTCTTC. Protein product: CASRRRREDPNEQFF.

The genes are TRBV13 and TRBJ1-1; 7 nucleotides align to TRBD1. CDR3 size: 15 residues. Unmatched junction bases numbered 7, after V lost 5 bases and J lost 1 base. The V gene's germline CDR1 is PRHDT and CDR2 FYEKMQ (reference sequence). CDR3 in DNA: TGTGCCAGCAGCCCCCGGGACAGAAAGAACACTGAAGCTTTCTTT. It specifies CASSPRDRKNTEAFF.

This rearrangement joins TRBV5-5 to TRBJ2-1; 11 nucleotides line up with TRBD1. The CDR3 spans 15 residues. Germline V gene data show CDR1 as SGHKS and CDR2 as YYEKEE (reference sequence). The V segment lost 4 bases and the J segment 9 bases; nucleotides outside the gene matches: 9. The CDR3 coding sequence is TGTGCCAGCAGCATGAGACCGGGACAGGGGGTTGAGCAGTTCTTC. Residues: CASSMRPGQGVEQFF.

The V and J genes are TRBV5-4 and TRBJ2-3, with D hard to call. CDR3 length: 14 residues. Trimming shortened V by 3 bases and J by 0 bases, and 8 bases separated the two germline ends. The V gene's germline CDR1 is SGHNT and CDR2 YYREEE (reference sequence). In nucleotides, the CDR3 is TGTGCCAGCAGCTCGTTAACTAGCACAGATACGCAGTATTTT. It translates to CASSSLTSTDTQYF.

This chain links TRBV7-3 with TRBJ2-3; 10 bases line up with TRBD1. CDR3 length equals 17 residues. Per the germline V gene, CDR1 is SGHTA and CDR2 is FQGTGA. V shed 2 bases, J shed 4 bases, and the junction held 9 bases outside the gene matches. This CDR3 is CASSLSRTGGQADTQYF. The CDR3 DNA reads as TGTGCCAGCAGCTTATCACGGACAGGGGGGCAGGCAGATACGCAGTATTTT.

The genes are TRBV7-3 and TRBJ2-1, with 10 bases fitting TRBD2. This CDR3 is built from 17 residues. V dropped 4 bases and J dropped 4; count of bases not matched to a gene: 10. Germline V lookup: CDR1 SGHTA, CDR2 FQGTGA. This CDR3 reads CASSSRTSGPTYNEQFF. CDR3 nucleotides: TGTGCCAGCAGCTCCAGGACTAGCGGACCTACGTACAATGAGCAGTTCTTC.

V is TRBV4-1 and J is TRBJ2-2; 9 nucleotides align to TRBD1. The CDR3 length is 16 residues. Germline V lookup: CDR1 MGHRA, CDR2 YSYEKL. The junction had 7 bases not matched to a gene; V was cut back by 3 bases and J by 5 bases. CDR3: CASSQPGTGLTGELFF. In DNA form, the CDR3 reads TGCGCCAGCAGCCAGCCCGGGACAGGGTTAACCGGGGAGCTGTTTTTT.

This clone was recorded once. The chain has TRBV9 and TRBJ2-6; tentatively, D is TRBD2 (6 bases). The CDR3 loop spans 20 amino acids. Germline V lookup: CDR1 SGDLS, CDR2 YYNGEE. Trimming shortened V by 3 bases and J by 1 base, and 23 bases separated the two germline ends. The DNA of the CDR3 is TGTGCCAGCAGCGACCCGGGCCCCGGGACTTTAGTTTCTGGGGCCAACGTCCTGACTTTC. Translating gives CASSDPGPGTLVSGANVLTF.

This clone appeared a single time. J is TRBJ1-2 and V is TRBV15, with D unresolved. Germline CDR1 LNHNV, CDR2 YYDKDF (reference sequence). V lost 0 bases and J lost 3, with 11 bases in between. This CDR3 comprises 15 residues. CDR3 region: CATSRDEKMYYGYTF. The DNA of the CDR3 is TGTGCCACCAGCAGAGATGAGAAGATGTACTATGGCTACACCTTC.

The chain is built from TRBV18 and TRBJ2-7; TRBD1 aligns across 10 bases. The CDR3 is 16 residues long. V lost 4 bases and J lost 2; bases outside the gene matches: 8. Germline CDR1 and CDR2: KGHSH and LQKENI. In DNA, the CDR3 is TGTGCCAGCTCACTCTCCCGGGACAGGGGAACCTACGAGCAGTACTTC. It encodes CASSLSRDRGTYEQYF.

The V call is TRBV11-1, the J call TRBJ2-7; the D is unclear. Trimming pared 3 bases from V and 3 bases from J, leaving 6 bases between. The CDR3 is 12 residues long. Germline values: CDR1 SGHAT, CDR2 FQDESV (reference sequence). The CDR3 reads CASSFTGYEQYF. CDR3 coding DNA: TGTGCCAGCAGCTTCACGGGCTACGAGCAGTACTTC. The entire variable domain, with the rest obtained from reference TRBV11-1 and TRBJ2-7, is as follows: EAEVAQSPRYKITEKSQAVAFWCDPISGHATLYWYRQILGQGPELLVQFQDESVVDDSQLPKDRFSAERLKGVDSTLKIQPAELGDSAMYLCASSFTGYEQYFGPGTRLTVT.

The rearrangement links TRBV29-1 to TRBJ1-2; 8 nucleotides agree with TRBD1. The trim removed 4 bases at V and 4 bases at J, leaving 14 bases unmatched. Germline-derived CDR1 and CDR2 are SQVTM and ANQGSEA. This CDR3 has 16 amino acids. The CDR3 here is CSVAILGDRGSYGYTF. DNA of the CDR3: TGCAGCGTTGCGATTTTGGGAGACAGGGGATCCTATGGCTACACCTTC. The full variable domain, with the rest looked up from reference TRBV29-1 and TRBJ1-2, is SAVISQKPSRDICQRGTSLTIQCQVDSQVTMMFWYRQQPGQSLTLIATANQGSEATYESGFVIDKFPISRPNLTFSTLTVSNMSPEDSSIYLCSVAILGDRGSYGYTFGSGTRLTVV.

V is TRBV7-2 and J is TRBJ1-1, with 7 nucleotides matching TRBD1. V lost 1 base, J lost 0 bases, and 5 bases stayed unmatched. Germline lookup yields CDR1 SGHTA and CDR2 FQGNSA. The CDR3 length is 16 residues. The CDR3 sequence is CASSLVPGTVNTEAFF. CDR3 coding DNA: TGTGCCAGCAGCTTAGTGCCCGGGACAGTGAACACTGAAGCTTTCTTT.

V and J are TRBV6-1 and TRBJ1-5; the D gene is possibly TRBD1 (5 bases). V was pared by 3 bases and J by 5 bases, with 8 bases between. Looked up from germline, CDR1 is MNHNS and CDR2 is SASEGT. There are 13 residues in the CDR3. The CDR3 protein is CASSDPGYQPQHF. The CDR3 DNA sequence: TGTGCCAGCAGTGACCCAGGGTATCAGCCCCAGCATTTT.

On this clone itself: This specimen includes other DNA sequences encoding the same CDR3. This chain connects TRBV6-1 to TRBJ1-2, with TRBD1 matching 9 bases. The V and J ends lost 1 base and 4 bases, in that order; junction bases with no gene match: 1. CDR1 and CDR2 (germline): MNHNS, SASEGT. The CDR3 is made up of 14 amino acids. The CDR3 loop is CASSEVGQGYGYTF. The DNA of the CDR3 is TGTGCCAGCAGTGAAGTGGGACAGGGCTATGGCTACACCTTC.

V usage is TRBV3-1 (or the pseudogene TRBV3-2) and J usage is TRBJ2-5; TRBD1 matches at 8 bases. The germline V gene has CDR1 LGHDT and CDR2 YNNKEL (reference sequence). Losses at the gene ends were 3 bases for V and 5 bases for J; bases not matched to a gene: 14. The length of the CDR3 is 17 residues. DNA of the CDR3: TGTGCCAGCAGCCACTCTAGATTGACAGGGGAACAGGAGACCCAGTACTTC. It specifies CASSHSRLTGEQETQYF.